Following are 18 T cell receptor beta chains from one sample sequenced in a study of OX40 agonist ivuxolimab in advanced cancers. Some clones are missing from TCRdb's copy, which holds only in-frame ones; the method was immunoSEQ multiplex PCR. The repertoire holds about 16,000 clones, with about 75% as singletons. Here the sequenced sample was CD4+ or CD8+ T cells sorted from blood, taken in a trial of the OX40 agonist ivuxolimab. Receptors originate from an adult with an advanced solid tumor such as melanoma, head and neck, liver or kidney cancer.

J is TRBJ2-7 and V is TRBV19; 9 bases align to TRBD1. V was clipped by 5 bases and J by 2 bases; unmatched bases: 10. The CDR3 contains 16 residues. CDR1 and CDR2 from the germline V gene are LNHDA and SQIVND (reference sequence). The CDR3 reads CASSAIQGASPYEQYF. The CDR3 DNA sequence: TGTGCCAGTAGTGCCATACAGGGGGCGAGCCCCTACGAGCAGTACTTC.

This sequence joins TRBV11-2 and TRBJ2-7; D is unclear. CDR3 size: 11 residues. Between the trimmed V and J ends, which lost 0 bases and 5 bases, there was a span of 2 bases. Germline loops: CDR1 SGHAT, CDR2 FQNNGV. In DNA form, the CDR3 reads TGTGCCAGCAGCTTAGACCACGAGCAGTACTTC. Translating gives CASSLDHEQYF.

The genes are TRBV5-1 and TRBJ2-7; D is ambiguous. The CDR3 length is 15 residues. Germline values: CDR1 SGHRS, CDR2 YFSETQ. Trimming stripped 0 bases from V and 2 bases from J, with 12 bases between. The CDR3 is CASSLGVTATYEQYF. The CDR3 DNA follows: TGCGCCAGCAGCTTGGGAGTGACGGCCACCTACGAGCAGTACTTC.

This clone is a singleton in its sample. This chain links TRBV10-3 with TRBJ1-1, with D unclear. This CDR3 is built from 12 residues. Germline CDR1 ENHRY, CDR2 SYGVKD. Trimming removed 4 bases at V and 6 bases at J, with 9 bases between. For the CDR3, the DNA is TGTGCCATCAGTGCAGGAGGGTCTGAAGCTTTCTTT. Residues: CAISAGGSEAFF.

This clone was detected only once. The V call is TRBV9, the J call TRBJ1-6; TRBD1 is a possible D gene (5 bases). This CDR3 is 15 amino acids long. Germline V gene data show CDR1 as SGDLS and CDR2 as YYNGEE. V was cut by 3 bases and J by 2 bases, with 9 bases left in between. The CDR3 loop reads CASSGGHPYNSPLHF. DNA of the CDR3: TGTGCCAGCAGCGGAGGACATCCCTATAATTCACCCCTCCACTTT.

This CDR3 is CASSPGQGSSQGEKLFF. CDR3 DNA: TGTGCCAGCAGTCCGGGACAGGGCTCCAGTCAGGGTGAAAAACTGTTTTTT. The V and J genes are TRBV27 and TRBJ1-4, with TRBD1 matching over 9 bases. The CDR3 spans 17 residues. The V and J ends lost 5 bases and 7 bases, in that order; junction bases with no gene match: 14. The germline V gene encodes CDR1 MNHEY and CDR2 SMNVEV (reference sequence).

The chain couples TRBV7-8 to TRBJ1-1; D remains ambiguous. The CDR3 length is 13 residues. V lost 1 base, J lost 5 bases, and 8 bases lay in between. Germline CDR1 is SGHVS and CDR2 is FQNEAQ. This CDR3 reads CASSLGTMTEAFF. CDR3 in DNA: TGTGCCAGCAGCTTAGGGACGATGACTGAAGCTTTCTTT. The whole variable domain, filled in from reference TRBV7-8 and TRBJ1-1, reads GAGVSQSPRYKVAKRGQDVALRCDPISGHVSLFWYQQALGQGPEFLTYFQNEAQLDKSGLPSDRFFAERPEGSVSTLKIQRTQQEDSAVYLCASSLGTMTEAFFGQGTRLTVV.

The chain has TRBV19 and TRBJ2-7, with 9 bases fitting TRBD1. V gave up 3 bases and J gave up 4 bases; unmatched junction bases: 7. In germline, CDR1 is LNHDA, CDR2 SQIVND (reference sequence). This CDR3 spans 15 amino acids. Here the CDR3 reads CASSIGTGIKYEQYF. CDR3 nucleotides: TGTGCCAGTAGTATCGGGACAGGGATTAAGTACGAGCAGTACTTC.

The gene calls are TRBV6-1 and TRBJ1-5, with D possibly being TRBD1 (5 bases). The CDR3 has 14 amino acids. The germline gives CDR1 MNHNS, CDR2 SASEGT. Trimming cost V 2 bases and J 5 bases, with 10 bases left between them. The CDR3 sequence is CASSELARDQPQHF. The CDR3 DNA reads TGTGCCAGCAGTGAATTGGCCAGGGATCAGCCCCAGCATTTT.

This clone was seen once. This chain uses TRBV15 with TRBJ2-5; D remains ambiguous. Germline loops: CDR1 LNHNV, CDR2 YYDKDF (reference sequence). V lost 5 bases and J 5 bases, leaving 12 bases between the germline ends. The CDR3 covers 13 residues. The DNA for the CDR3 is TGTGCCACCAGCTTTACCTTGTATGAGACCCAGTACTTC. It specifies CATSFTLYETQYF.

The gene calls are TRBV11-2 and TRBJ1-2; D gene ambiguous. The CDR3 covers 14 residues. V was clipped by 3 bases and J by 0 bases, with 8 bases between them. CDR1 is SGHAT, CDR2 FQNNGV, per germline. The CDR3 loop reads CASSLSRTNYGYTF. In nucleotides, the CDR3 is TGTGCCAGCAGCTTGAGCAGAACTAACTATGGCTACACCTTC.

The chain recombines TRBV19 with TRBJ2-7; D is undetermined. Trimming left V 1 base short and J 5 bases short, with 3 bases between. The CDR3 is made up of 11 amino acids. Germline V CDR1 and CDR2: LNHDA, SQIVND (reference sequence). The CDR3 reads CASSIANEQYF. In nucleotides, the CDR3 is TGTGCCAGTAGTATAGCCAACGAGCAGTACTTC.

J is TRBJ2-7 and V is TRBV10-2; D might be TRBD1 (5 bases). The CDR3 loop spans 14 amino acids. Germline-derived CDR1 and CDR2 are WSHSY and SAAADI. V was cut by 6 bases and J by 0 bases, with 12 bases left in between. For the CDR3, the DNA is TGCGCCAGCAGGCCGACAGAATACTCCTACGAGCAGTACTTC. Amino acid sequence: CASRPTEYSYEQYF.

The chain combines TRBV7-2 with TRBJ1-5, with D possibly matching TRBD1 (5 bases). Trimming pared 2 bases from V and 1 base from J, leaving 9 bases between. The length of the CDR3 is 15 residues. Germline values: CDR1 SGHTA, CDR2 FQGNSA. CDR3 sequence reads: CASSLTRESNQPQHF. The CDR3 nucleotides read TGTGCCAGCAGCTTAACCAGGGAAAGCAATCAGCCCCAGCATTTT.

The rearrangement uses TRBV10-2 and TRBJ1-3; 7 bases line up with TRBD1. With V trimmed by 8 bases and J by 0 bases, 7 bases remained unmatched. The CDR3 is made up of 15 amino acids. CDR1 and CDR2 from the germline V gene are WSHSY and SAAADI. CDR3: CASLSGTASGNTIYF. The CDR3 region has the DNA TGCGCCAGCCTCTCCGGGACAGCCTCTGGAAACACCATATATTTT.

This clone was detected only once. The genes are TRBV6-6 and TRBJ1-1; TRBD1 might be the D (5 bases). Germline loops: CDR1 MNHNY, CDR2 SVGAGI (reference sequence). With 5 bases removed from V and 4 bases from J, the gap between germline ends came to 14 bases. The CDR3 totals 14 residues. CDR3 amino acids: CASSPEGTGTEAFF. The CDR3 nucleotides are TGTGCCAGCAGTCCCGAGGGGACGGGCACTGAAGCTTTCTTT.

The rearrangement joins TRBV7-9 to TRBJ2-1, with no clear D. Germline CDR1 and CDR2: SEHNR and FQNEAQ (reference sequence). This CDR3 is 14 amino acids long. V was shortened by 5 bases and J by 5 bases, with 13 bases between the two germline ends. CDR3 nucleotide sequence: TGTGCCAGCAGCCCAGATGGGGTGCACAATGAGCAGTTCTTC. Protein product: CASSPDGVHNEQFF.

The chain joins TRBV10-2 to TRBJ2-5; 7 positions match TRBD2. The CDR3 runs to 14 residues. Per the germline V gene, CDR1 is WSHSY and CDR2 is SAAADI. V was clipped by 5 bases and J by 5 bases; unmatched bases: 8. CDR3: CASSPPGGWETQYF. CDR3 nucleotide sequence: TGCGCCAGCAGTCCCCCCGGGGGGTGGGAGACCCAGTACTTC.